The 26 T cell receptor beta chains presented below share a single source sample, sequenced in a study of blood T cells in healthy people across ages. A second about 6 to 11 cycle PCR used barcoded and J-beta primers. TCRdb analysed the 5' RACE reads with MiXCR anew, one entry per CDR3 protein. This repertoire shows 1.5 million to 1.8 million distinct CDR3 sequences, approximately 43% found once; its top ten account for 4%. The source material was blood. Source of these receptors: a woman aged 18-29 years in good health.

This rearrangement joins TRBV7-9 to TRBJ2-7, with TRBD1 matching 7 bases. Germline CDR1 SEHNR, CDR2 FQNEAQ (reference sequence). V was pared by 7 bases and J by 2 bases, with 5 bases of the junction left unmatched. CDR3 length: 13 residues. The CDR3 region is CASKTTGTYEQYF. The CDR3 nucleotides read TGTGCCAGCAAAACGACAGGGACCTACGAGCAGTACTTC.

The chain has TRBV2 and TRBJ1-1; 8 nucleotides match TRBD1. The junction had 10 bases not matched to a gene; V was cut back by 3 bases and J by 1 base. The CDR3 has 17 amino acids. Germline CDR1 reads SNHLY; CDR2 reads FYNNEI. In nucleotides, the CDR3 is TGTGCCAGCAGTGACCCGACAGGGGTTCCTACGAACACTGAAGCTTTCTTT. Its translation is CASSDPTGVPTNTEAFF.

The chain couples TRBV20-1 to TRBJ1-4, with 9 bases fitting TRBD1. J lost 0 bases, V lost 4 bases, and 12 bases had no gene match. The CDR3 consists of 18 residues. The germline V gene encodes CDR1 DFQATT and CDR2 SNEGSKA (reference sequence). This CDR3 reads CSAIPTGGASSTNEKLFF. CDR3 bases: TGCAGTGCTATCCCGACAGGGGGAGCTAGTTCAACTAATGAAAAACTGTTTTTT.

This clonotype has just a few counts. The rearrangement links TRBV29-1 to TRBJ1-2; a weak D match, TRBD1 (6 bases). Germline V gene sequence: CDR1 SQVTM, CDR2 ANQGSEA. The CDR3 is 14 residues long. The CDR3 loop reads CSVPGGARNHGYTF. CDR3 in DNA: TGCAGTGTTCCGGGGGGGGCGAGGAACCATGGCTACACCTTC.

The rearrangement joins TRBV6-6 to TRBJ1-2; D is perhaps TRBD1 (5 bases). This CDR3 has 16 amino acids. In germline, CDR1 is MNHNY, CDR2 SVGAGI (reference sequence). V lost 0 bases and J lost 7, with 18 bases in between. CDR3: CASSYSESSRGFGYTF. CDR3 DNA: TGTGCCAGCAGTTACTCGGAATCGTCGAGGGGCTTTGGCTACACCTTC.

This chain uses TRBV30 with TRBJ2-3; D ambiguous. The CDR3 runs to 13 residues. Germline CDR1 is GTSNPN and CDR2 is SVGIG (reference sequence). V shed 0 bases and J shed 0 bases, with 4 bases lying between them. In DNA form, the CDR3 reads TGTGCCTGGAGTGTAGTTAGCACAGATACGCAGTATTTT. As protein: CAWSVVSTDTQYF.

The V and J genes are TRBV9 and TRBJ1-2; 8 bases agree with TRBD1. Unmatched junction bases numbered 13, after V lost 2 bases and J lost 7 bases. Germline V CDR1 and CDR2: SGDLS, YYNGEE. CDR3 size: 16 residues. The CDR3 DNA sequence: TGTGCCAGCAGCGTTTTATCTACAGGGGGATTCGGTGGCTACACCTTC. Its protein is CASSVLSTGGFGGYTF.

This clonotype was seen only a few times. V is TRBV25-1 and J is TRBJ1-1; 9 positions agree with TRBD1. Trimming at V came to 4 bases and at J to 6 bases, leaving 3 bases not matched to a gene. Per germline, CDR1 MGHDK and CDR2 SYGVNS. This CDR3 is 13 amino acids long. CDR3 sequence reads: CASSVQGAAEAFF. The DNA of the CDR3 is TGTGCCAGCAGTGTACAGGGGGCGGCTGAAGCTTTCTTT.

This clonotype was observed many times. The V and J genes are TRBV20-1 and TRBJ2-5; 11 bases match TRBD2. Germline trimming cut 4 bases from V and 4 bases from J; bases unmatched to any gene: 5. CDR1 and CDR2 (germline): DFQATT, SNEGSKA (reference sequence). This CDR3 has 14 residues. The CDR3 nucleotides read TGCAGTGCTAAACTAGCGGGGGTTGTAGAGACCCAGTACTTC. Its translation is CSAKLAGVVETQYF.

The rearrangement links TRBV28 to TRBJ2-1; TRBD1 matches 8 bases. The germline V gene has CDR1 MDHEN and CDR2 SYDVKM. The CDR3 loop spans 14 amino acids. V gave up 6 bases and J gave up 6 bases; unmatched junction bases: 7. The CDR3 sequence is CASSPGQAINEQFF. The CDR3 nucleotides read TGTGCCAGCAGCCCGGGACAGGCGATCAATGAGCAGTTCTTC.

This clonotype was seen at least ten times. This chain links TRBV5-6 with TRBJ2-7; D is perhaps TRBD1 or TRBD2 (5 bases each). The CDR3 totals 14 residues. Per the germline V gene, CDR1 is SGHDT and CDR2 is YYEEEE. V was clipped by 2 bases and J by 5 bases, with 14 bases between them. The CDR3 DNA is TGTGCCAGCAGCTTTCGGGGCGGGTTCCACGAGCAGTACTTC. As protein: CASSFRGGFHEQYF.

This clonotype was counted ten times or more. V and J are TRBV12-5 and TRBJ2-3; 11 nucleotides agree with TRBD2. The CDR3 runs to 18 residues. CDR1 LGHNT and CDR2 FRNRAP come from the germline V gene. The junction had 7 bases not matched to a gene; V was cut back by 2 bases and J by 0 bases. In nucleotides, the CDR3 is TGTGCTAGTGGTTTGAGTAGGACTAGCGGGTATAGCACAGATACGCAGTATTTT. Translation: CASGLSRTSGYSTDTQYF. The full variable domain, in which reference TRBV12-5 and TRBJ2-3 provide the parts outside the CDR3, is DARVTQTPRHKVTEMGQEVTMRCQPILGHNTVFWYRQTMMQGLELLAYFRNRAPLDDSGMPKDRFSAEMPDATLATLKIQPSEPRDSAVYFCASGLSRTSGYSTDTQYFGPGTRLTVL.

The count of this clonotype is one. V usage is TRBV4-3 and J usage is TRBJ1-2; no definite D call. The CDR3 covers 16 residues. The V end was cut by 1 base, the J end by 2 bases, with 14 bases between. Germline V gene data show CDR1 as LGHNA and CDR2 as YSLEER. The CDR3 DNA sequence: TGCGCCAGCAGCCAAGTAATAGACACATACAACTATGGCTACACCTTC. This translates into CASSQVIDTYNYGYTF.

This clonotype occurred a few times. The chain is built from TRBV29-1 and TRBJ2-1, with D uncertain. With 7 bases removed from V and 0 bases from J, the gap between germline ends came to 13 bases. CDR1 SQVTM and CDR2 ANQGSEA come from the germline V gene. The CDR3 runs to 14 residues. The CDR3 sequence: CSGCRKFSYNEQFF. The CDR3 DNA reads as TGCAGCGGGTGCAGGAAATTCTCCTACAATGAGCAGTTCTTC.

This chain joins TRBV7-9 and TRBJ2-3; 13 bases line up with TRBD2. CDR3 length: 16 amino acids. J gave up 3 bases and V 5 bases, and 5 bases lay outside the gene matches. CDR1 is SEHNR and CDR2 is FQNEAQ in the germline V gene (reference sequence). In DNA form, the CDR3 reads TGTGCCAGCAGCACCACTAGCGGGGGGGCGACAGATACGCAGTATTTT. Amino acid sequence: CASSTTSGGATDTQYF.

This chain links TRBV7-9 with TRBJ2-7; no clear D. The length of the CDR3 is 14 residues. V was trimmed by 1 base and J by 3 bases, leaving 10 bases between them. Germline CDR1 is SEHNR and CDR2 is FQNEAQ (reference sequence). The CDR3 region has the DNA TGTGCCAGCAGCTTAGGTGAGAGAAACTACGAGCAGTACTTC. It specifies CASSLGERNYEQYF. Full variable domain (missing parts from reference TRBV7-9 and TRBJ2-7): DTGVSQNPRHKITKRGQNVTFRCDPISEHNRLYWYRQTLGQGPEFLTYFQNEAQLEKSRLLSDRFSAERPKGSFSTLEIQRTEQGDSAMYLCASSLGERNYEQYFGPGTRLTVT.

The chain has TRBV4-1 and TRBJ1-1; 10 nucleotides line up with TRBD1. J was trimmed by 3 bases and V by 4 bases; bases with no gene match: 11. Germline CDR1 and CDR2: MGHRA and YSYEKL. There are 17 residues in the CDR3. Here the CDR3 DNA reads TGCGCCAGCAGCCGCCGACAGGGGGCAGGTCATGACACTGAAGCTTTCTTT. Translated: CASSRRQGAGHDTEAFF.

This clonotype was recorded a few times. This chain connects TRBV5-1 to TRBJ2-7, with D maybe TRBD2 (6 bases). V was cut by 5 bases and J by 3 bases, with 18 bases left in between. The CDR3 length is 15 residues. Germline V gene data show CDR1 as SGHRS and CDR2 as YFSETQ. CDR3 residues: CASRMGGQVLYEQYF. CDR3 DNA sequence: TGCGCCAGCAGAATGGGGGGTCAGGTTCTCTACGAGCAGTACTTC.

The chain uses TRBV12-5 and TRBJ1-5; D call uncertain. Germline V gene lookup returns CDR1 LGHNT and CDR2 FRNRAP. The CDR3 is 13 residues long. Trimming shortened V by 5 bases and J by 4 bases, and 9 bases separated the two germline ends. The CDR3 spells CASGVPGNQPQHF. CDR3 sequence (DNA): TGTGCTAGTGGTGTGCCGGGGAATCAGCCCCAGCATTTT.

This clonotype was counted only a few times. The chain is built from TRBV7-9 and TRBJ1-2; D unresolved. This CDR3 comprises 14 residues. V lost 1 base and J lost 1, with 7 bases in between. The germline V gene has CDR1 SEHNR and CDR2 FQNEAQ (reference sequence). CDR3 sequence reads: CASSLGERNYGYTF. As DNA, the CDR3 is TGTGCCAGCAGCTTAGGGGAGCGTAACTATGGCTACACCTTC.

Of note for this clonotype: This is likely a read error, given that the CDR3 carries no conserved phenylalanine or tryptophan at its end. The rearrangement uses TRBV6-2 or TRBV6-3 and TRBJ2-7, with D perhaps matching TRBD1 or TRBD2 (5 bases each). Germline V gene sequence: CDR1 MNHEY, CDR2 SVGEGT. Trimming shortened V by 5 bases and J by 2 bases, and 16 bases separated the two germline ends. CDR3 size: 15 residues. The CDR3 coding sequence is TGTGCCAGCAGTAGTCGACAGAGGGTACCCTACGAGCAGTACATC. It translates to CASSSRQRVPYEQYI.

V and J are TRBV6-5 and TRBJ2-7, with TRBD2 matching 8 bases. Germline CDR1 MNHEY, CDR2 SVGAGI. There are 13 residues in the CDR3. V lost 11 bases to trimming and J lost 5 bases; unmatched junction nucleotides: 11. The CDR3 sequence is CASTISGNHEQYF. CDR3 coding DNA: TGTGCCTCAACGATTAGCGGGAATCACGAGCAGTACTTC.

J is TRBJ2-4 and V is TRBV7-9, with 8 bases matching TRBD2. This CDR3 has 15 residues. The germline gives CDR1 SEHNR, CDR2 FQNEAQ (reference sequence). With V trimmed by 2 bases and J by 4 bases, 4 bases remained unmatched. For the CDR3, the DNA is TGTGCCAGCAGCTTAAGGGCTAGCGGGAAAAACATTCAGTACTTC. Amino acid sequence: CASSLRASGKNIQYF.

This clonotype occurred a few times. This chain uses TRBV27 with TRBJ2-1; 7 nucleotides align to TRBD2. The CDR3 is 17 amino acids. V shed 1 base, J shed 0 bases, and the junction held 6 bases outside the gene matches. The germline V gene has CDR1 MNHEY and CDR2 SMNVEV (reference sequence). The CDR3, as DNA: TGTGCCAGCAGTTTATTTCCTAGCGGTAGCTCCTACAATGAGCAGTTCTTC. This encodes CASSLFPSGSSYNEQFF.

The chain carries TRBV12-3 or TRBV12-4 and TRBJ2-3, with D unclear. This CDR3 has 13 residues. Trimming cost V 7 bases and J 4 bases, with 12 bases left between them. CDR3 loop: CASNPRSSDTQYF. DNA of the CDR3: TGTGCCAGCAACCCTCGATCCTCAGATACGCAGTATTTT.

J is TRBJ2-1 and V is TRBV7-8; 12 bases line up with TRBD2. The junction had 10 bases not matched to a gene; V was cut back by 4 bases and J by 9 bases. Germline V gives CDR1 SGHVS, CDR2 FQNEAQ. The CDR3 sequence is 16 residues long. CDR3 sequence (DNA): TGTGCCAGCAGCTCCTCCCGTCTAGCGGGGGGGGCTGAGCAGTTCTTC. As protein: CASSSSRLAGGAEQFF.